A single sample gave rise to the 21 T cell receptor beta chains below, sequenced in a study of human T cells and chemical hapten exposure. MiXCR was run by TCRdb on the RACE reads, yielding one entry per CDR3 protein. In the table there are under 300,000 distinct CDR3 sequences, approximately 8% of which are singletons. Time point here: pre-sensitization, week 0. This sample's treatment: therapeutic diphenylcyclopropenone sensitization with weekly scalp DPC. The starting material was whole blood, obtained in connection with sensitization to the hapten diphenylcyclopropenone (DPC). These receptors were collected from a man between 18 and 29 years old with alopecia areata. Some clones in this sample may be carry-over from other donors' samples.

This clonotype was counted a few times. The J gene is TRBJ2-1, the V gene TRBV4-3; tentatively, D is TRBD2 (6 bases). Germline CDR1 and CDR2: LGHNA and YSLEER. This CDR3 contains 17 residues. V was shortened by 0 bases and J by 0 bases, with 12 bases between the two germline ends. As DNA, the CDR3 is TGCGCCAGCAGCCAAGAACTAGCTCGGGTCTCCTACAATGAGCAGTTCTTC. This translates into CASSQELARVSYNEQFF.

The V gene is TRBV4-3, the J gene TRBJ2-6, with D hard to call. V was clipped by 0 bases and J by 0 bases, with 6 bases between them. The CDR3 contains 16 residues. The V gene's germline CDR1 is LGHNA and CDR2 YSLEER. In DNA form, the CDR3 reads TGCGCCAGCAGCCAAGACAGGTTCTCTGGGGCCAACGTCCTGACTTTC. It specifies CASSQDRFSGANVLTF.

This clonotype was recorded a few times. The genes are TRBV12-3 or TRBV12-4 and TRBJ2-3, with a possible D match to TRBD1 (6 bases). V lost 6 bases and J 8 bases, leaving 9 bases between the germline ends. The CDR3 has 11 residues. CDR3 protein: CASRAGVTQYF. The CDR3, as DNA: TGTGCCAGCAGGGCAGGGGTTACGCAGTATTTT.

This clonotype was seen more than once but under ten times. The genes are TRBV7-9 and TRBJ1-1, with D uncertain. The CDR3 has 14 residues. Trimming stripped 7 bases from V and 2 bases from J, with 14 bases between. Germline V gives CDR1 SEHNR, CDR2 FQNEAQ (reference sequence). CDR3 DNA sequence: TGTGCCAGCACCCTCTTGAACGCTAACACTGAAGCTTTCTTT. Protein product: CASTLLNANTEAFF.

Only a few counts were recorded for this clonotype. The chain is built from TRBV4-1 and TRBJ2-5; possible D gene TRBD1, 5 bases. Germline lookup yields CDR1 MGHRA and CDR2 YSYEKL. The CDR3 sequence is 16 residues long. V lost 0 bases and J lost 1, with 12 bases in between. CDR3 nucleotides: TGCGCCAGCAGCCAAGACAGGGATGGCCCCCAAGAGACCCAGTACTTC. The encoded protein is CASSQDRDGPQETQYF.

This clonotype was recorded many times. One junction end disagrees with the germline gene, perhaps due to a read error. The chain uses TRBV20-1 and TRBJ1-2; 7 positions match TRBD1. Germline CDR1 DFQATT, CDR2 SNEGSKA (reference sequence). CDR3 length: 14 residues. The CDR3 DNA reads TGCAGTGCTCGAGAGAGGGGACAGAACTATGGCTACACCTTC. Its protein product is CSARERGQNYGYTF.

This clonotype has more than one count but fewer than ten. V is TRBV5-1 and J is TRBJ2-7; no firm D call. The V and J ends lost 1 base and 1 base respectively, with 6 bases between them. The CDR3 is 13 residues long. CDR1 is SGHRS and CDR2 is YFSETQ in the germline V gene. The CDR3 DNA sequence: TGCGCCAGCAGCTTGCTCGATTCCTACGAGCAGTACTTC. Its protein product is CASSLLDSYEQYF.

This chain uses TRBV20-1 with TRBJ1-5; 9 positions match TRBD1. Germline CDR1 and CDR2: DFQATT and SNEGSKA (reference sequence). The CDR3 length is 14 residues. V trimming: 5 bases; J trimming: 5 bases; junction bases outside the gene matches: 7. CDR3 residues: CSALTGGLDQPQHF. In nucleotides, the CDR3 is TGCAGTGCTTTAACAGGGGGCCTTGATCAGCCCCAGCATTTT.

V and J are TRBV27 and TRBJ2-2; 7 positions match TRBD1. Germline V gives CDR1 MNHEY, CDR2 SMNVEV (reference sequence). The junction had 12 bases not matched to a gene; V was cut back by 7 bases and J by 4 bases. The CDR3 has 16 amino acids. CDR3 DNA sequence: TGTGCCAGCAAGTTGAACAGGGGAATACCCACCGGGGAGCTGTTTTTT. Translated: CASKLNRGIPTGELFF.

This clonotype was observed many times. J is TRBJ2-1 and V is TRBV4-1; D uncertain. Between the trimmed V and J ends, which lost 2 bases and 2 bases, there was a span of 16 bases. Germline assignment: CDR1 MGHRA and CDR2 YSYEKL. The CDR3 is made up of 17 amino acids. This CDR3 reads CASSQFTRLQAYNEQFF. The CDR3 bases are TGCGCCAGCAGCCAATTTACCCGCCTGCAGGCCTACAATGAGCAGTTCTTC.

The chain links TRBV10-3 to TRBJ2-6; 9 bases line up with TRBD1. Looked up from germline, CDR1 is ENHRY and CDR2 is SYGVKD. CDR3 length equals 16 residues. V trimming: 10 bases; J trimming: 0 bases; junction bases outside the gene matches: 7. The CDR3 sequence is CATQDRGGSGANVLTF. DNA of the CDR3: TGTGCCACCCAGGACAGGGGAGGCTCTGGGGCCAACGTCCTGACTTTC.

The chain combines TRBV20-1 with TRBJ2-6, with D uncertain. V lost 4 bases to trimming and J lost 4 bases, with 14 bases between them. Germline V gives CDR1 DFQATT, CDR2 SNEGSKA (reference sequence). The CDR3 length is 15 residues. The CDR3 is CSATPSEHGANVLTF. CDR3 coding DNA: TGCAGTGCTACCCCCTCGGAGCACGGGGCCAACGTCCTGACTTTC.

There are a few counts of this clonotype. The CDR3 DNA reads TGTGCCATCAGTGTAGGTCCTAATTCACCCCTCCACTTT. Its protein is CAISVGPNSPLHF. V gene TRBV10-3 combines with J gene TRBJ1-6, with D unclear. V lost 4 bases and J 6 bases, leaving 7 bases between the germline ends. The CDR3 has 13 residues. Germline CDR1 is ENHRY and CDR2 is SYGVKD.

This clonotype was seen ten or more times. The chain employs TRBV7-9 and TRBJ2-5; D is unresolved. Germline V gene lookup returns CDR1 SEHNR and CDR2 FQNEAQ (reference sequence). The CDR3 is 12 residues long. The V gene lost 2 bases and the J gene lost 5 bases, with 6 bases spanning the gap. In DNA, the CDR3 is TGTGCCAGCAGCTTAAACTCGGAGACCCAGTACTTC. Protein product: CASSLNSETQYF.

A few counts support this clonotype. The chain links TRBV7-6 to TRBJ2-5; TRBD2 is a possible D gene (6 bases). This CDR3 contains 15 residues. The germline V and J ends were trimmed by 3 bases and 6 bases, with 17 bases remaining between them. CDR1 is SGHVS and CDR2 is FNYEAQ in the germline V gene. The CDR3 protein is CASSFRGTSLQTQYF. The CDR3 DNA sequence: TGTGCCAGCAGCTTTCGGGGGACGAGCCTTCAGACCCAGTACTTC.

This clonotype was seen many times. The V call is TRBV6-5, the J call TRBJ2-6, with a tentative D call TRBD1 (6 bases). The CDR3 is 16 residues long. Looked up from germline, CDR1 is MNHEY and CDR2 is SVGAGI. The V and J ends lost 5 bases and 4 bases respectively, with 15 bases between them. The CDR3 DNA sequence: TGTGCCAGCAGTAAACAGGGTCATGGCGGGGCCAACGTCCTGACTTTC. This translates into CASSKQGHGGANVLTF.

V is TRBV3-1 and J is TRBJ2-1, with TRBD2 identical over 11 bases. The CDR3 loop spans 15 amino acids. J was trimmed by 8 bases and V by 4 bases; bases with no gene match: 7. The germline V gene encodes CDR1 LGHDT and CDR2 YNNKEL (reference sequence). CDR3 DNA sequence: TGTGCCAGCAGCCCAACTAGCGGGGGTCTCCATGAGCAGTTCTTC. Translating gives CASSPTSGGLHEQFF.

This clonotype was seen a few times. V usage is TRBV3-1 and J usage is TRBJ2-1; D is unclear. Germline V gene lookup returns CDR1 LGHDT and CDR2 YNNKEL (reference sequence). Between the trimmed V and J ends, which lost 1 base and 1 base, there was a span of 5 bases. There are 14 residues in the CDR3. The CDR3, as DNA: TGTGCCAGCAGCCAAGGGAGTTCCTACAATGAGCAGTTCTTC. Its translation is CASSQGSSYNEQFF.

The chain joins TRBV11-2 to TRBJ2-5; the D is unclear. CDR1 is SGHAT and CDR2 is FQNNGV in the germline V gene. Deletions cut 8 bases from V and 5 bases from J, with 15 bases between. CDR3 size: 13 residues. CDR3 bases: TGTGCCAGCTCACGGACGACGGCCGAGACCCAGTACTTC. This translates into CASSRTTAETQYF.

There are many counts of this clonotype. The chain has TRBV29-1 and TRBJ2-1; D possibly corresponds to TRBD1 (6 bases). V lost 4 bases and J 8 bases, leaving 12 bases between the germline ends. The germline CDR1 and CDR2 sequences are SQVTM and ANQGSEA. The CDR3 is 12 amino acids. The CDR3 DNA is TGCAGCGTTGTCAGGGGAAGGTATGAGCAGTTCTTC. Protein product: CSVVRGRYEQFF.

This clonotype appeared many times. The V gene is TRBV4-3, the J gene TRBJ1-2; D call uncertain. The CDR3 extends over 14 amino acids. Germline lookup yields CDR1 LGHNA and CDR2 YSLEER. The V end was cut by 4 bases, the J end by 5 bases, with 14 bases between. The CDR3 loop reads CASSPGPIVYGYTF. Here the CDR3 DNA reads TGCGCCAGCAGCCCAGGACCCATAGTGTATGGCTACACCTTC.